The rows below give T cell receptor beta chains drawn from one sample of a study of T cells in Graves' hyperthyroidism and ophthalmopathy. TCRdb reprocessed the multiplex PCR reads with MiXCR, giving one entry per CDR3 protein. The table shows 500,000 to 750,000 distinct CDR3 sequences, with about 43% occurring only once. Sequencing used peripheral blood or thyroid tissue (not recorded which). Receptors originate from a young woman with Graves' hyperthyroidism. Both conserved end residues are part of each CDR3. Each record gives: J gene, D gene, V gene, clone size, CDR3 DNA, CDR3 protein. The D gene is left open where the match is weak. Rows may omit the clone size; those that give it use once, few, many or a size class.

J gene: TRBJ2-3
D gene: TRBD1
V gene: TRBV12-3/TRBV12-4
clone size: .
CDR3 DNA: TGTGCCAGCAGTCAAAGGACAGGGAGGACAGATACGCAGTATTTT
CDR3 protein: CASSQRTGRTDTQYF

J gene: TRBJ2-7
D gene: TRBD1
V gene: TRBV7-9
clone size: many
CDR3 DNA: TGTGCCAGCAGTGAGGGACAGCGAAACTCCTACGAGCAGTACTTC
CDR3 protein: CASSEGQRNSYEQYF

J gene: TRBJ2-7
D gene: .
V gene: TRBV2
clone size: many
CDR3 DNA: TGTGCCAGCAGGGAATGGGGGCCTTCCTACGAGCAGTACTTC
CDR3 protein: CASREWGPSYEQYF

J gene: TRBJ1-2
D gene: .
V gene: TRBV10-3
clone size: .
CDR3 DNA: TGTGCCATCAGTGAGGGTGGGGATGGCTACACCTTC
CDR3 protein: CAISEGGDGYTF

J gene: TRBJ2-1
D gene: TRBD2
V gene: TRBV7-3
clone size: few
CDR3 DNA: TGTGCCAGCAGCGCCCGACTAGCCGATGAGCAGTTCTTC
CDR3 protein: CASSARLADEQFF

J gene: TRBJ2-1
D gene: .
V gene: TRBV19
clone size: .
CDR3 DNA: TGTGCCAGTAGTATCCGGGGAATCTACAATGAGCAGTTCTTC
CDR3 protein: CASSIRGIYNEQFF

J gene: TRBJ2-7
D gene: TRBD1
V gene: TRBV20-1
clone size: many
CDR3 DNA: TGCAGTGCCCTACTTAGCAGGACAGGGGCCGAGCAGTACTTC
CDR3 protein: CSALLSRTGAEQYF

J gene: TRBJ1-6
D gene: .
V gene: TRBV6-1
clone size: many
CDR3 DNA: TGTGCCAGCAGTGAAGGACACCTTAATTCACCCCTCCACTTT
CDR3 protein: CASSEGHLNSPLHF

J gene: TRBJ2-7
D gene: TRBD2
V gene: TRBV5-8
clone size: many
CDR3 DNA: TGTGCCAGCAGCCGGACTAGAACGGCCGAGCAGTACTTC
CDR3 protein: CASSRTRTAEQYF

J gene: TRBJ1-2
D gene: .
V gene: TRBV29-1
clone size: .
CDR3 DNA: TGCAGCGTTGGGGGGGGAGAAAACTACTATGGCTACACCTTC
CDR3 protein: CSVGGGENYYGYTF

J gene: TRBJ2-1
D gene: TRBD1
V gene: TRBV5-6
clone size: .
CDR3 DNA: TGTGCCAGCAGCTTGACAGGGGAAGATGAGCAGTTCTTC
CDR3 protein: CASSLTGEDEQFF

J gene: TRBJ1-2
D gene: .
V gene: TRBV2
clone size: many
CDR3 DNA: TGTGCCAGCGGGGCAGGGATTGGCTATGGCTACACCTTC
CDR3 protein: CASGAGIGYGYTF

J gene: TRBJ2-7
D gene: .
V gene: TRBV27
clone size: .
CDR3 DNA: TGTGCCAGCAGTTCCGTGGACTGGGGGGACGAGCAGTACTTC
CDR3 protein: CASSSVDWGDEQYF

J gene: TRBJ2-7
D gene: .
V gene: TRBV5-6
clone size: .
CDR3 DNA: TGTGCCAGCAGCCGTCATCAGGGCTACGAGCAGTACTTC
CDR3 protein: CASSRHQGYEQYF

J gene: TRBJ1-5
D gene: TRBD1
V gene: TRBV10-2
clone size: once
CDR3 DNA: TGCGCCAGCAGCCCGGGACAGGAAGGCAATCAGCCCCAGCATTTT
CDR3 protein: CASSPGQEGNQPQHF

J gene: TRBJ2-5
D gene: TRBD2
V gene: TRBV12-3/TRBV12-4
clone size: .
CDR3 DNA: TGTGCCAGCAGTTTTACGGGAGGGTTTGGGTCGGAGACCCAGTACTTC
CDR3 protein: CASSFTGGFGSETQYF

J gene: TRBJ1-6
D gene: TRBD1
V gene: TRBV12-3/TRBV12-4
clone size: .
CDR3 DNA: TGTGCCAGCAGTTTGGTCGAGACAGGGGAGGACTCACCCCTCCACTTT
CDR3 protein: CASSLVETGEDSPLHF

J gene: TRBJ1-6
D gene: TRBD1
V gene: TRBV30
clone size: .
CDR3 DNA: TGTGCCTGGAGTGGGACAGGGAGGGGTTATAATTCACCCCTCCACTTT
CDR3 protein: CAWSGTGRGYNSPLHF

J gene: TRBJ2-6
D gene: .
V gene: TRBV5-1
clone size: many
CDR3 DNA: TGCGCCAGCAGCTTAACAGCTACAATCTCTGGGGCCAACGTCCTGACTTTC
CDR3 protein: CASSLTATISGANVLTF

J gene: TRBJ2-1
D gene: .
V gene: TRBV7-2
clone size: few
CDR3 DNA: TGTGCCAGCACCAAGGAACTAGCCTACAATGAGCAGTTCTTC
CDR3 protein: CASTKELAYNEQFF

J gene: TRBJ1-1
D gene: .
V gene: TRBV14
clone size: .
CDR3 DNA: TGTGCCAGCAGCCAAGGACCTCCAACAGGGAACACTGAAGCTTTCTTT
CDR3 protein: CASSQGPPTGNTEAFF

J gene: TRBJ2-6
D gene: .
V gene: TRBV27
clone size: .
CDR3 DNA: TGTGCCAGCCGGGGGGCCTCTGGGGCCAACGTCCTGACTTTC
CDR3 protein: CASRGASGANVLTF

J gene: TRBJ2-5
D gene: TRBD1
V gene: TRBV5-8
clone size: many
CDR3 DNA: TGTGCCAGCAGCCCGGGGGGGACAGGGGGTGAGACCCAGTACTTC
CDR3 protein: CASSPGGTGGETQYF

J gene: TRBJ1-2
D gene: TRBD1
V gene: TRBV6-6
clone size: many
CDR3 DNA: TGTGCCAGCAGGAATACGGGACAGGGTGCGTCAGGCTACACCTTC
CDR3 protein: CASRNTGQGASGYTF

J gene: TRBJ1-3
D gene: .
V gene: TRBV20-1
clone size: .
CDR3 DNA: TGCAGTGCTAGAGGGACAGTCTCTTATTTT
CDR3 protein: CSARGTVSYF

J gene: TRBJ1-4
D gene: .
V gene: TRBV20-1
clone size: many
CDR3 DNA: TGCAGTGCCCATGACCTGCTAGGGGAAAAACTGTTTTTT
CDR3 protein: CSAHDLLGEKLFF

J gene: TRBJ2-2
D gene: .
V gene: TRBV7-8
clone size: .
CDR3 DNA: TGTGCCAGCAGTCCCAACAGGATGTGGTACACCGGGGAGCTGTTTTTT
CDR3 protein: CASSPNRMWYTGELFF

J gene: TRBJ1-5
D gene: .
V gene: TRBV6-1
clone size: .
CDR3 DNA: TGTGCCAGCACACGGGGGGCCTACGAGCATTTT
CDR3 protein: CASTRGAYEHF

J gene: TRBJ1-4
D gene: .
V gene: TRBV24-1
clone size: .
CDR3 DNA: TGTGCCACCAGTGATTTGCCGACGGCGGGAAACAATGAAAAACTGTTTTTT
CDR3 protein: CATSDLPTAGNNEKLFF

J gene: TRBJ2-3
D gene: .
V gene: TRBV9
clone size: .
CDR3 DNA: TGTGCCAGCAGCGCCCCGACGGGAGTACCAGATACGCAGTATTTT
CDR3 protein: CASSAPTGVPDTQYF

J gene: TRBJ2-7
D gene: .
V gene: TRBV7-2
clone size: .
CDR3 DNA: TGTGCCAGCAGCTCTAAGACGGGACAATCCGTACGCAGCGGCTACGAGCAGTACTTC
CDR3 protein: CASSSKTGQSVRSGYEQYF

J gene: TRBJ1-1
D gene: .
V gene: TRBV19
clone size: .
CDR3 DNA: TGTGCCAGTACCAATCTGGGGGGCGCTGGGAACACTGAAGCTTTCTTT
CDR3 protein: CASTNLGGAGNTEAFF

J gene: TRBJ2-5
D gene: .
V gene: TRBV15
clone size: .
CDR3 DNA: TGTGCCACCAGCAGAGGAGGCGTGGAGGTAACAGAGACCCAGTACTTC
CDR3 protein: CATSRGGVEVTETQYF

J gene: TRBJ2-2
D gene: TRBD2
V gene: TRBV7-2
clone size: few
CDR3 DNA: TGTGCCAGCAGCGCCGGGACTAGCGGGAGGGCCGGGGAGCTGTTTTTT
CDR3 protein: CASSAGTSGRAGELFF

J gene: TRBJ1-5
D gene: .
V gene: TRBV6-2/TRBV6-3
clone size: many
CDR3 DNA: TGTGCCAGCACCCTAAGGAACTATCAGCCCCAGCATTTT
CDR3 protein: CASTLRNYQPQHF

J gene: TRBJ2-1
D gene: .
V gene: TRBV12-3/TRBV12-4
clone size: .
CDR3 DNA: TGTGCCAGCGGCAGTTGGGGGTCCAACTACAATGAGCAGTTCTTC
CDR3 protein: CASGSWGSNYNEQFF

J gene: TRBJ1-5
D gene: TRBD1
V gene: TRBV7-9
clone size: .
CDR3 DNA: TGTGCCAGCAGCTTAGGAAGGGACAGGGGGCAGCCCCAGCATTTT
CDR3 protein: CASSLGRDRGQPQHF

J gene: TRBJ1-1
D gene: .
V gene: TRBV19
clone size: many
CDR3 DNA: TGTGCCAGTACCATCGGGGGGGATAACACTGAAGCTTTCTTT
CDR3 protein: CASTIGGDNTEAFF

J gene: TRBJ1-2
D gene: TRBD1
V gene: TRBV29-1
clone size: .
CDR3 DNA: TGCAGCGTTCGGCAGGGGGGGCTCGGATATGGCTACACCTTC
CDR3 protein: CSVRQGGLGYGYTF

J gene: TRBJ1-2
D gene: TRBD1
V gene: TRBV29-1
clone size: .
CDR3 DNA: TGCAGCGCGTTGAGCACAGGGGACAATACGCGCTACACCTTC
CDR3 protein: CSALSTGDNTRYTF

J gene: TRBJ1-1
D gene: .
V gene: TRBV6-5
clone size: once
CDR3 DNA: TGTGCCAGCAGGTTATTGGGAGAGGAAGCTTTCTTT
CDR3 protein: CASRLLGEEAFF

J gene: TRBJ2-7
D gene: .
V gene: TRBV7-6
clone size: .
CDR3 DNA: TGTGCCAGCACTATGGGGTTCGGGAATGAGCAGTACTTC
CDR3 protein: CASTMGFGNEQYF

J gene: TRBJ2-7
D gene: TRBD1
V gene: TRBV7-2
clone size: many
CDR3 DNA: TGTGCCAGCAGCTTAGGGACAGGGGGCCCCTACGAGCAGTACTTC
CDR3 protein: CASSLGTGGPYEQYF

J gene: TRBJ1-4
D gene: TRBD1
V gene: TRBV7-3
clone size: .
CDR3 DNA: TGTGCCAGCAGCCTCGGACAGGGGCCGACTAATGAAAAACTGTTTTTT
CDR3 protein: CASSLGQGPTNEKLFF

J gene: TRBJ1-2
D gene: TRBD1
V gene: TRBV20-1
clone size: once
CDR3 DNA: TGCAGTGCCCCCGACAGGGCCTATGGCTACACCTTC
CDR3 protein: CSAPDRAYGYTF

J gene: TRBJ2-5
D gene: .
V gene: TRBV7-2
clone size: many
CDR3 DNA: TGTGCCAGCAGCTTTGAGTACCAAGAGACCCAGTACTTC
CDR3 protein: CASSFEYQETQYF

J gene: TRBJ1-1
D gene: .
V gene: TRBV20-1
clone size: few
CDR3 DNA: TGCAGTGCTAGGGGGGGGGGAGACACTGAAGCTTTCTTT
CDR3 protein: CSARGGGDTEAFF

J gene: TRBJ1-5
D gene: .
V gene: TRBV2
clone size: many
CDR3 DNA: TGTGCCAGCAGGAAGGGGGGAAGTCAGCCCCAGCATTTT
CDR3 protein: CASRKGGSQPQHF

J gene: TRBJ2-2
D gene: .
V gene: TRBV27
clone size: .
CDR3 DNA: TGTGCCAGCAGTTTTTCTCGGGAGCGGAACACCGGGGAGCTGTTTTTT
CDR3 protein: CASSFSRERNTGELFF

J gene: TRBJ1-2
D gene: .
V gene: TRBV5-1
clone size: .
CDR3 DNA: TGCGCCAGCAGCTTCAGGGAGGGCTATGGCTACACCTTC
CDR3 protein: CASSFREGYGYTF

J gene: TRBJ2-1
D gene: TRBD2
V gene: TRBV7-9
clone size: .
CDR3 DNA: TGTGCCAGCAGCCCCCGGGGTTTGCGGGAGAATAATGAGCAGTTCTTC
CDR3 protein: CASSPRGLRENNEQFF

J gene: TRBJ1-5
D gene: TRBD1
V gene: TRBV7-9
clone size: .
CDR3 DNA: TGTGCCAGCAGCCGCCCTGCCGGACAGGGTATCGGGGATTGGCAGCCCCAGCATTTT
CDR3 protein: CASSRPAGQGIGDWQPQHF

J gene: TRBJ2-1
D gene: TRBD1
V gene: TRBV10-3
clone size: .
CDR3 DNA: TGTGCCATCAGTGGCACAGGGGGCGTCTATGAGCAGTTCTTC
CDR3 protein: CAISGTGGVYEQFF

J gene: TRBJ2-3
D gene: .
V gene: TRBV19
clone size: .
CDR3 DNA: TGTGCCAGTAGCCCGAGGGGGAGAAGCACAGATACGCAGTATTTT
CDR3 protein: CASSPRGRSTDTQYF